Below are 26 T cell receptor beta chains sequenced from a single sample in a study of OX40 agonist ivuxolimab in advanced cancers. Sequenced by immunoSEQ multiplex PCR; TCRdb stores in-frame clones only, minus some. The sample has about 89,000 clones; approximately 90% are singletons. The source was CD4+ or CD8+ T cells sorted from blood, collected in a trial of the OX40 agonist ivuxolimab. The receptor set was obtained from an adult with an advanced solid tumor such as melanoma, head and neck, liver or kidney cancer.

The chain is built from TRBV11-2 and TRBJ1-1, with 9 bases identical to TRBD1. V was clipped by 6 bases and J by 0 bases; unmatched bases: 11. The CDR3 has 17 residues. The germline gives CDR1 SGHAT, CDR2 FQNNGV. In nucleotides, the CDR3 is TGTGCCAGCAGATCCGGTCCGGGACAGGGCATGAACACTGAAGCTTTCTTT. Translating it yields CASRSGPGQGMNTEAFF.

This clone was recorded once. The chain is built from TRBV7-9 and TRBJ1-1; a weak D match, TRBD1 (5 bases). CDR1 and CDR2 (germline): SEHNR, FQNEAQ (reference sequence). V was pared by 5 bases and J by 4 bases, with 17 bases between. This CDR3 spans 15 amino acids. CDR3 DNA sequence: TGTGCCAGCAGCCCCGCGGGACGGGGGGTCACTGAAGCTTTCTTT. Translated: CASSPAGRGVTEAFF.

The V gene is TRBV2, the J gene TRBJ2-4, with D perhaps matching TRBD1 (6 bases). Germline-derived CDR1 and CDR2 are SNHLY and FYNNEI. Trimming removed 6 bases from V and 11 bases from J, with 14 bases in between. There are 12 residues in the CDR3. The CDR3 region has the DNA TGTGCCAGCAGCCGACAGGAGTTATTTCAGTACTTC. Translation gives CASSRQELFQYF.

The genes are TRBV6-5 and TRBJ1-4; the match to TRBD1 covers 7 bases. Trimming cost V 5 bases and J 8 bases; bases outside gene matches: 8. Germline V gene data show CDR1 as MNHEY and CDR2 as SVGAGI. CDR3 length equals 14 residues. This chain's CDR3 is CASSPRQGREKLFF. CDR3 DNA sequence: TGTGCCAGCAGTCCCAGACAGGGAAGGGAAAAACTGTTTTTT.

The chain employs TRBV5-4 and TRBJ2-2; 8 bases fit TRBD1. Per the germline V gene, CDR1 is SGHNT and CDR2 is YYREEE (reference sequence). CDR3 length: 14 residues. V lost 4 bases, J lost 9 bases, and 8 bases stayed unmatched. DNA for the CDR3: TGTGCCAGCAGCCCCGGGACAGGCCGGAGGGAGCTGTTTTTT. Translated, it gives CASSPGTGRRELFF.

The V gene is TRBV2, the J gene TRBJ1-3, with no clear D. Germline CDR1 and CDR2: SNHLY and FYNNEI. V dropped 5 bases and J dropped 9 bases, with 17 bases sitting between them. The CDR3 contains 14 residues. CDR3 nucleotide sequence: TGTGCCAGCAGTCCCGAAGTGGGAACGGGCACCATATATTTT. Protein product: CASSPEVGTGTIYF.

The genes are TRBV27 and TRBJ1-6; 7 nucleotides line up with TRBD1. Germline V gene data show CDR1 as MNHEY and CDR2 as SMNVEV (reference sequence). V lost 5 bases to trimming and J lost 7 bases; unmatched junction nucleotides: 11. The CDR3 is made up of 16 amino acids. Written as DNA, the CDR3 is TGTGCCAGCAGTCCCCGGACGACAGGGAACAATTCACCCCTCCACTTT. It encodes CASSPRTTGNNSPLHF.

J is TRBJ1-4 and V is TRBV11-2; 12 bases agree with TRBD1. The trim removed 10 bases at V and 8 bases at J, leaving 17 bases unmatched. The CDR3 length is 17 residues. Germline-derived CDR1 and CDR2 are SGHAT and FQNNGV. The CDR3: CATETGQGAQRGEKLFF. The CDR3 region has the DNA TGTGCCACAGAAACGGGACAGGGGGCACAAAGAGGGGAAAAACTGTTTTTT.

This clone was picked up one time. CDR3 DNA sequence: TGTGCCAGCAGTTACGGGGCGTCAGGGGGCAAGGCTGAAGCTTTCTTT. Amino acids: CASSYGASGGKAEAFF. The gene calls are TRBV6-6 and TRBJ1-1; 8 positions agree with TRBD1. The CDR3 sequence is 16 residues long. With V trimmed by 2 bases and J by 6 bases, 11 bases remained unmatched. Per the germline V gene, CDR1 is MNHNY and CDR2 is SVGAGI (reference sequence).

The chain uses TRBV5-4 and TRBJ2-7; TRBD1 or TRBD2 may be the D gene (5 bases each). The CDR3 sequence is 14 residues long. V was cut by 5 bases and J by 2 bases, with 14 bases left in between. The germline V gene encodes CDR1 SGHNT and CDR2 YYREEE (reference sequence). As DNA, the CDR3 is TGTGCCAGCAGTTCTAGGGACGGAGCCTACGAGCAGTACTTC. Its translation is CASSSRDGAYEQYF.

This rearrangement joins TRBV11-2 to TRBJ2-7, with 9 bases lining up with TRBD1. Germline trimming cut 2 bases from V and 5 bases from J; bases unmatched to any gene: 10. This CDR3 is built from 16 residues. CDR1 is SGHAT and CDR2 is FQNNGV in the germline V gene. The CDR3 loop is CASSLLSGQGMDEQYF. CDR3 bases: TGTGCCAGCAGCTTACTTTCCGGACAGGGGATGGACGAGCAGTACTTC.

This chain uses TRBV10-2 with TRBJ2-7; unclear D gene. The ends were cut back, 8 bases at V and 1 base at J, with 9 bases in the middle. The CDR3 is 12 residues long. Germline loops: CDR1 WSHSY, CDR2 SAAADI. CDR3 coding DNA: TGCGCCAGCTCTTCAGGTTCCTACGAGCAGTACTTC. Amino acids: CASSSGSYEQYF.

V is TRBV28 and J is TRBJ2-1; D not certain. Germline V gene data show CDR1 as MDHEN and CDR2 as SYDVKM. V shed 7 bases and J shed 10 bases, with 11 bases lying between them. The CDR3 contains 11 residues. CDR3 protein: CASKNPLEQFF. The CDR3 DNA sequence: TGTGCCAGCAAAAACCCCTTAGAGCAGTTCTTC.

V is TRBV7-8 and J is TRBJ2-5; D unclear. Germline assignment: CDR1 SGHVS and CDR2 FQNEAQ. Trimming stripped 6 bases from V and 4 bases from J, with 15 bases between. The CDR3 covers 14 residues. The CDR3 spells CASSKRAAPETQYF. The CDR3 bases are TGTGCCAGCAGTAAAAGGGCGGCACCAGAGACCCAGTACTTC.

V usage is TRBV5-1 and J usage is TRBJ1-1, with a tentative D call TRBD1 (5 bases). Germline CDR1 reads SGHRS; CDR2 reads YFSETQ. Trimming stripped 4 bases from V and 5 bases from J, with 18 bases between. The CDR3 sequence is 15 residues long. CDR3 DNA: TGCGCCAGCAGCGACAAGACATCAGGGAAGACTGAAGCTTTCTTT. As protein: CASSDKTSGKTEAFF.

The V gene is TRBV6-5, the J gene TRBJ1-1, with 7 bases that match TRBD1. The CDR3 loop spans 13 amino acids. Germline values: CDR1 MNHEY, CDR2 SVGAGI. J lost 0 bases, V lost 6 bases, and 1 base had no gene match. Here the CDR3 reads CASRGQMNTEAFF. As DNA, the CDR3 is TGTGCCAGCAGGGGACAGATGAACACTGAAGCTTTCTTT.

The CDR3 loop reads CASSPVHGNTIYF. The CDR3, as DNA: TGTGCCAGCAGCCCCGTGCACGGAAACACCATATATTTT. V usage is TRBV7-2 and J usage is TRBJ1-3, with D unresolved. The CDR3 extends over 13 amino acids. Trimming took 5 bases from V and 4 from J, leaving 9 bases between them. CDR1 is SGHTA, CDR2 FQGNSA, per germline.

As DNA, the CDR3 is TGCAGCGTTGAAGAGGAGGTATTCCCCTACGAGCAGTACTTC. Its translation is CSVEEEVFPYEQYF. The V gene is TRBV29-1, the J gene TRBJ2-7, with D possibly TRBD2 on 5 matching bases. V was cut by 0 bases and J by 2 bases, with 11 bases left in between. This CDR3 contains 14 residues. Germline V gene lookup returns CDR1 SQVTM and CDR2 ANQGSEA.

The genes are TRBV6-1 and TRBJ1-1; D remains ambiguous. Germline CDR1 and CDR2: MNHNS and SASEGT. The V end was cut by 7 bases, the J end by 0 bases, with 12 bases between. The CDR3 covers 14 residues. As DNA, the CDR3 is TGTGCCAGCATAGGGAGACATGTGAACACTGAAGCTTTCTTT. Its protein is CASIGRHVNTEAFF.

The chain carries TRBV7-9 and TRBJ1-1, with TRBD1 matching over 7 bases. This CDR3 has 14 amino acids. The germline V gene has CDR1 SEHNR and CDR2 FQNEAQ (reference sequence). V dropped 4 bases and J dropped 1; count of bases not matched to a gene: 3. CDR3 sequence: CASSWQGGNTEAFF. The CDR3 coding sequence is TGTGCCAGCAGCTGGCAGGGGGGGAACACTGAAGCTTTCTTT.

The V call is TRBV20-1, the J call TRBJ2-5; D remains unclear. This CDR3 has 9 residues. The germline V gene has CDR1 DFQATT and CDR2 SNEGSKA (reference sequence). Between the trimmed V and J ends, which lost 5 bases and 5 bases, there was a span of 3 bases. For the CDR3, the DNA is TGCAGTGCTGGGGAGACCCAGTACTTC. Translation gives CSAGETQYF.

The V and J genes are TRBV6-5 and TRBJ2-2; TRBD2 agrees at 8 bases. V shed 2 bases and J 4 bases; nucleotides not matched to a gene: 3. The CDR3 runs 15 residues. Germline V gene lookup returns CDR1 MNHEY and CDR2 SVGAGI. This chain's CDR3 is CASSYAGGSTGELFF. In nucleotides, the CDR3 is TGTGCCAGCAGTTACGCGGGGGGATCCACCGGGGAGCTGTTTTTT.

The J gene is TRBJ2-3, the V gene TRBV27; D may be TRBD2 (5 bases). Germline CDR1 and CDR2: MNHEY and SMNVEV (reference sequence). The CDR3 covers 16 residues. Trimming stripped 4 bases from V and 4 bases from J, with 18 bases between. CDR3 bases: TGTGCCAGCAGTTCCCGGGCGGGTAATATTGCAGATACGCAGTATTTT. Its protein product is CASSSRAGNIADTQYF.

The V call is TRBV9, the J call TRBJ2-3; TRBD2 matches at 8 bases. The CDR3 consists of 18 residues. CDR1 and CDR2 from the germline V gene are SGDLS and YYNGEE. V lost 3 bases, J lost 4 bases, and 16 bases stayed unmatched. The CDR3: CASSAPLVTGTRADTQYF. The CDR3 DNA sequence: TGTGCCAGCAGCGCGCCGTTGGTAACCGGGACTAGGGCAGATACGCAGTATTTT.

This chain links TRBV6-1 with TRBJ2-1, with 13 bases aligning to TRBD2. The CDR3 totals 14 residues. The germline V gene has CDR1 MNHNS and CDR2 SASEGT. V shed 4 bases and J 10 bases; nucleotides not matched to a gene: 4. The DNA for the CDR3 is TGTGCCAGCAGTGGGGGACTAGCGGGGAACGAGCAGTTCTTC. Protein product: CASSGGLAGNEQFF.

The chain combines TRBV5-4 with TRBJ2-1; TRBD1 matches at 9 bases. There are 16 residues in the CDR3. CDR1 and CDR2 (germline): SGHNT, YYREEE (reference sequence). The ends lost 4 bases at V and 2 bases at J; junction bases unmatched: 7. This CDR3 is CASSIPTGGTYNEQFF. The CDR3 DNA is TGTGCCAGCAGCATCCCGACAGGGGGGACCTACAATGAGCAGTTCTTC. The whole variable domain, filled in from reference TRBV5-4 and TRBJ2-1, reads ETGVTQSPTHLIKTRGQQVTLRCSSQSGHNTVSWYQQALGQGPQFIFQYYREEENGRGNFPPRFSGLQFPNYSSELNVNALELDDSALYLCASSIPTGGTYNEQFFGPGTRLTVL.